Presented here are 26 T cell receptor beta chains from one specimen sequenced in a study of T cell responses to AZD1222 COVID-19 vaccine. Assay: immunoSEQ multiplex PCR; the TCRdb copy retains only in-frame clones and omits some. The sample records about 110,000 clones, 88% being singletons. This specimen consisted of peripheral blood, obtained 28 days after the second AZD1222 dose. All receptors derive from an adult who received the AZD1222 COVID-19 vaccine.

The chain employs TRBV7-2 and TRBJ1-1; D is undetermined. Germline V lookup: CDR1 SGHTA, CDR2 FQGNSA. The V and J ends lost 1 base and 3 bases respectively, with 6 bases between them. This CDR3 is built from 13 residues. The CDR3 DNA sequence: TGTGCCAGCAGCTTAGGGTTGGACACTGAAGCTTTCTTT. Its translation is CASSLGLDTEAFF.

This chain joins TRBV4-2 and TRBJ2-1; TRBD1 agrees at 9 bases. V dropped 3 bases and J dropped 11; count of bases not matched to a gene: 14. In germline, CDR1 is LGHNA, CDR2 YNFKEQ. This CDR3 contains 16 residues. CDR3 sequence: CASSQETTGGFGKQFF. CDR3 sequence (DNA): TGTGCCAGCAGCCAGGAAACGACAGGGGGTTTTGGGAAGCAGTTCTTC.

Here the CDR3 DNA reads TGTGCCATCAGTGGACAGGGAGAAGCTTTCTTT. Translation: CAISGQGEAFF. V usage is TRBV10-3 and J usage is TRBJ1-1, with 7 nucleotides matching TRBD1. CDR1 is ENHRY and CDR2 is SYGVKD in the germline V gene. This CDR3 comprises 11 residues. The V gene end was trimmed by 4 bases and the J gene end by 8 bases; junction bases not matched to a gene: 1.

J is TRBJ1-1 and V is TRBV7-9; D may be TRBD1 (5 bases). Trimming shortened V by 5 bases and J by 2 bases, and 12 bases separated the two germline ends. CDR3 length: 14 residues. CDR1 is SEHNR, CDR2 FQNEAQ, per germline (reference sequence). The CDR3 nucleotides read TGTGCCAGCAGCGCCCGACAGACCAACACTGAAGCTTTCTTT. Amino acid sequence: CASSARQTNTEAFF.

V is TRBV28 and J is TRBJ1-2; no clear D. This CDR3 contains 15 residues. Trimming took 5 bases from V and 2 from J, leaving 15 bases between them. Per germline, CDR1 MDHEN and CDR2 SYDVKM. The CDR3 nucleotides read TGTGCCAGCAGTGGGGAGGGAAAAGTAAACTATGGCTACACCTTC. Its protein product is CASSGEGKVNYGYTF.

V usage is TRBV7-9 and J usage is TRBJ1-3; no definite D call. V lost 6 bases and J lost 2, with 14 bases in between. Looked up from germline, CDR1 is SEHNR and CDR2 is FQNEAQ (reference sequence). The CDR3 extends over 15 amino acids. The CDR3 here is CASRLISGPGNTIYF. CDR3 DNA: TGTGCCAGCAGACTCATCAGCGGTCCTGGAAACACCATATATTTT.

The chain combines TRBV28 with TRBJ2-2; 12 nucleotides match TRBD2. The CDR3 totals 18 residues. The germline CDR1 and CDR2 sequences are MDHEN and SYDVKM. Unmatched junction bases numbered 14, after V lost 7 bases and J lost 5 bases. The CDR3: CASKGTSGGLYRTGELFF. DNA of the CDR3: TGTGCCAGCAAGGGCACTAGCGGGGGGCTATACAGGACCGGGGAGCTGTTTTTT.

This chain links TRBV19 with TRBJ1-2; no clear D. Per germline, CDR1 LNHDA and CDR2 SQIVND (reference sequence). The CDR3 is 14 amino acids. Trimming took 4 bases from V and 7 from J, leaving 16 bases between them. This CDR3 reads CASSNSWAPGGYTF. CDR3 sequence (DNA): TGTGCCAGTAGTAATTCTTGGGCTCCCGGTGGCTACACCTTC. Supplemented by reference TRBV19 and TRBJ1-2, the full variable domain reads DGGITQSPKYLFRKEGQNVTLSCEQNLNHDAMYWYRQDPGQGLRLIYYSQIVNDFQKGDIAEGYSVSREKKESFPLTVTSAQKNPTAFYLCASSNSWAPGGYTFGSGTRLTVV.

The chain carries TRBV12-3 or TRBV12-4 and TRBJ1-5; D gene ambiguous. Trimming took off 6 bases at V and 2 bases at J, with 8 bases between the two ends. This CDR3 region has 13 residues. The CDR3 DNA sequence: TGTGCCAGCAGGTTGCAGCGCAATCAGCCCCAGCATTTT. Translation: CASRLQRNQPQHF.

This chain uses TRBV18 with TRBJ2-5, with TRBD2 matching over 7 bases. J lost 1 base, V lost 3 bases, and 8 bases had no gene match. CDR1 is KGHSH and CDR2 is LQKENI in the germline V gene. The CDR3 contains 16 residues. CDR3 DNA: TGTGCCAGCTCACCGGGGGGGACTGCAGCCCAAGAGACCCAGTACTTC. It codes for CASSPGGTAAQETQYF.

In its sample, this clone was seen once. The rearrangement joins TRBV18 to TRBJ1-1, with 7 bases that match TRBD1. There are 14 residues in the CDR3. Germline CDR1 reads KGHSH; CDR2 reads LQKENI. V was clipped by 6 bases and J by 1 base; unmatched bases: 5. CDR3 in DNA: TGTGCCAGCTCCGCCAGGGACAGGAACACTGAAGCTTTCTTT. Translating gives CASSARDRNTEAFF.

The rearrangement joins TRBV6-5 to TRBJ1-5, with D possibly TRBD1 on 5 matching bases. This CDR3 is built from 15 residues. The V gene's germline CDR1 is MNHEY and CDR2 SVGAGI. The V end was cut by 2 bases, the J end by 3 bases, with 11 bases between. In DNA form, the CDR3 reads TGTGCCAGCAGTTACGGAGGGGATGACAATCAGCCCCAGCATTTT. Protein: CASSYGGDDNQPQHF.

The V gene is TRBV18, the J gene TRBJ1-6, with a tentative D call TRBD1 (6 bases). The CDR3 consists of 14 residues. V was clipped by 6 bases and J by 7 bases, with 13 bases between them. Per the germline V gene, CDR1 is KGHSH and CDR2 is LQKENI. CDR3: CASSLSGQNSPLHF. In DNA, the CDR3 is TGTGCCAGCTCCCTTTCGGGACAAAATTCACCCCTCCACTTT. The entire variable domain, with the rest obtained from reference TRBV18 and TRBJ1-6, is as follows: NAGVMQNPRHLVRRRGQEARLRCSPMKGHSHVYWYRQLPEEGLKFMVYLQKENIIDESGMPKERFSAEFPKEGPSILRIQQVVRGDSAAYFCASSLSGQNSPLHFGNGTRLTVT.

The rearrangement links TRBV2 to TRBJ2-5; either TRBD1 or TRBD2 may fit D (7 bases each). This CDR3 comprises 16 residues. The germline V and J ends were trimmed by 10 bases and 1 base, with 22 bases remaining between them. In germline, CDR1 is SNHLY, CDR2 FYNNEI. The CDR3 loop reads CATRSRQGGSQETQYF. CDR3 nucleotides: TGTGCCACCAGATCCCGACAGGGAGGGAGCCAAGAGACCCAGTACTTC. The full variable domain, with the rest looked up from reference TRBV2 and TRBJ2-5, is EPEVTQTPSHQVTQMGQEVILRCVPISNHLYFYWYRQILGQKVEFLVSFYNNEISEKSEIFDDQFSVERPDGSNFTLKIRSTKLEDSAMYFCATRSRQGGSQETQYFGPGTRLLVL.

V and J are TRBV6-2 or TRBV6-3 and TRBJ2-7; TRBD2 agrees at 7 bases. V lost 4 bases and J lost 6; bases outside the gene matches: 9. Germline CDR1 is MNHEY and CDR2 is SVGEGT. This CDR3 spans 14 amino acids. The CDR3 nucleotides read TGTGCCAGCAGTTCTGGACTAGAGGGTTCCGAGCAGTACTTC. It translates to CASSSGLEGSEQYF.

The rearrangement uses TRBV11-1 and TRBJ1-3, with D possibly being TRBD1 (6 bases). This CDR3 spans 16 amino acids. The V gene's germline CDR1 is SGHAT and CDR2 FQDESV (reference sequence). V lost 5 bases to trimming and J lost 1 base, with 15 bases between them. The CDR3 sequence: CASSPTTGPSGNTIYF. DNA for the CDR3: TGTGCCAGCAGCCCAACGACAGGCCCTTCTGGAAACACCATATATTTT. Full variable domain (missing parts from reference TRBV11-1 and TRBJ1-3): EAEVAQSPRYKITEKSQAVAFWCDPISGHATLYWYRQILGQGPELLVQFQDESVVDDSQLPKDRFSAERLKGVDSTLKIQPAELGDSAMYLCASSPTTGPSGNTIYFGEGSWLTVV.

A few counts support this clone. This chain joins TRBV27 and TRBJ1-2; tentative D call: TRBD1 (6 bases). Deletions cut 6 bases from V and 4 bases from J, with 12 bases between. There are 13 residues in the CDR3. Per germline, CDR1 MNHEY and CDR2 SMNVEV (reference sequence). The CDR3 nucleotides read TGTGCCAGCAGCCTAACAGGGACCTATGGCTACACCTTC. The encoded protein is CASSLTGTYGYTF.

V gene TRBV6-5 combines with J gene TRBJ2-2; D is ambiguous. Germline V gene lookup returns CDR1 MNHEY and CDR2 SVGAGI. V dropped 6 bases and J dropped 6 bases, with 11 bases sitting between them. CDR3 length equals 13 residues. The CDR3 region has the DNA TGTGCCAGCAGCCTACCCCCCCCCGGGGAGCTGTTTTTT. This gives the protein CASSLPPPGELFF.

The chain joins TRBV4-3 to TRBJ1-6; D remains ambiguous. The CDR3 loop spans 16 amino acids. The germline CDR1 and CDR2 sequences are LGHNA and YSLEER. Trimming pared 0 bases from V and 3 bases from J, leaving 9 bases between. The CDR3: CASSQDLDRYNSPLHF. The CDR3 bases are TGCGCCAGCAGCCAAGATCTGGACCGCTATAATTCACCCCTCCACTTT.

The chain employs TRBV6-5 and TRBJ2-7; the D is unclear. CDR1 is MNHEY and CDR2 is SVGAGI in the germline V gene. The CDR3 extends over 11 amino acids. V shed 5 bases and J shed 4 bases, with 6 bases lying between them. The CDR3 DNA follows: TGTGCCAGCAGTCAACAGTACGAGCAGTACTTC. It translates to CASSQQYEQYF.

The V call is TRBV5-6, the J call TRBJ1-1; D ambiguous. Per germline, CDR1 SGHDT and CDR2 YYEEEE. Between the trimmed V and J ends, which lost 0 bases and 5 bases, there was a span of 11 bases. The CDR3 is 14 residues long. The CDR3 DNA follows: TGTGCCAGCAGCTTGGCCGCCGTAGGGACTGAAGCTTTCTTT. Its protein product is CASSLAAVGTEAFF.

The chain uses TRBV7-9 and TRBJ2-3, with 8 bases identical to TRBD1. From germline, CDR1 is SEHNR and CDR2 FQNEAQ (reference sequence). The CDR3 covers 13 residues. Unmatched junction bases numbered 8, after V lost 5 bases and J lost 10 bases. The CDR3 spells CASSPRTGPSQYF. In DNA form, the CDR3 reads TGTGCCAGCAGCCCCAGGACAGGGCCCTCGCAGTATTTT.

The genes are TRBV6-2 or TRBV6-3 and TRBJ2-5, with D perhaps matching TRBD1 (6 bases). Germline V gene sequence: CDR1 MNHEY, CDR2 SVGEGT. The CDR3 is 17 amino acids. The ends were cut back, 2 bases at V and 8 bases at J, with 24 bases in the middle. The CDR3 here is CASSYGDCRGFRCTQYF. The DNA of the CDR3 is TGTGCCAGCAGTTACGGGGATTGCAGGGGTTTTCGGTGCACCCAGTACTTC.

The chain employs TRBV2 and TRBJ1-5; D is perhaps TRBD1 (5 bases). Germline V CDR1 and CDR2: SNHLY, FYNNEI. The CDR3 has 15 residues. Between the trimmed V and J ends, which lost 4 bases and 4 bases, there was a span of 14 bases. The CDR3 loop is CASSVGAETNQPQHF. CDR3 nucleotide sequence: TGTGCCAGCAGTGTTGGGGCGGAGACAAATCAGCCCCAGCATTTT.

The chain couples TRBV6-5 to TRBJ2-7, with 7 bases fitting TRBD2. V dropped 6 bases and J dropped 4; count of bases not matched to a gene: 9. The length of the CDR3 is 14 residues. Germline CDR1 MNHEY, CDR2 SVGAGI. The CDR3 DNA reads as TGTGCCAGCAGAGGGCCGGGGGGATTGTACGAGCAGTACTTC. As protein: CASRGPGGLYEQYF.

The genes are TRBV7-2 and TRBJ2-7; TRBD2 aligns across 11 bases. The CDR3 totals 19 residues. Germline lookup yields CDR1 SGHTA and CDR2 FQGNSA. Unmatched junction bases numbered 13, after V lost 2 bases and J lost 1 base. CDR3 in amino acids: CASSLYASATSGESYEQYF. The CDR3 nucleotides are TGTGCCAGCAGCTTATATGCTTCGGCGACTAGCGGGGAATCCTACGAGCAGTACTTC.